This entry describes one T cell receptor beta chain. No antigen is known for it. Different DNA sequences within this sample yield the same CDR3. The method was immunoSEQ multiplex PCR; TCRdb's version includes in-frame clones alone and lacks a portion of them. The table shows 150,000 to 200,000 clones, with about 95% occurring only once. This sample stems from a study of T cell responses to AZD1222 COVID-19 vaccine. Findings and limits, study-wide: Donors were mostly white British, more females; clonal diversity possibly underestimated. Repertoire samples came only from after the peak T cell response. Receipt of two AZD1222 doses was followed by a rise in Spike-specific TCR breadth and depth.

Trimming removed 3 bases from V and 0 bases from J, with 5 bases in between. Germline-derived CDR1 and CDR2 are KGHSH and LQKENI. This CDR3 spans 14 amino acids. This rearrangement joins TRBV18 to TRBJ1-4, with D tentatively TRBD1 (5 bases). This sequence originates from an adult in good health. The source was peripheral blood, collected on day 0 of AZD1222 vaccination. CDR3: CASSPGATNEKLFF. The DNA of the CDR3 is TGTGCCAGCTCACCGGGGGCAACTAATGAAAAACTGTTTTTT.